Here is one TCR beta chain with its context. What it binds is unknown. The germline CDR1 and CDR2 sequences are KGHSH and LQKENI. This CDR3 is 14 amino acids long. This entry is derived from a study of monozygotic twins with inflammatory bowel disease. Findings and limits, study-wide: Possibly because of limited power, concordant and discordant twins showed no difference in repertoire similarity. None of the different T cell subtypes could be distinguished from one another.

Starting material for each TCR library was about 3,300 ng of total RNA. Template switching added UMIs carrying a 6-nucleotide sample barcode. TCRdb reworked the 5' RACE reads into one entry per CDR3 protein, no DNA. The table for this sample gives more than 350,000 distinct CDR3 sequences. The origin of this receptor is a human donor with ulcerative colitis or Crohn's disease, or a healthy co-twin of an affected twin (not recorded which). The rearrangement joins TRBV18 to TRBJ2-5. Sequenced input: blood. CDR3: CASSRSSVEETQYF. Full variable domain (rest looked up from reference TRBV18 and TRBJ2-5): NAGVMQNPRHLVRRRGQEARLRCSPMKGHSHVYWYRQLPEEGLKFMVYLQKENIIDESGMPKERFSAEFPKEGPSILRIQQVVRGDSAAYFCASSRSSVEETQYFGPGTRLLVL.